This TCR beta chain was sequenced for a study of T cell responses to AZD1222 COVID-19 vaccine. Overall study results and limits: Spike-specific TCR breadth and depth were elevated following two AZD1222 doses. Repertoire samples came only from after the peak T cell response. It should be noted that donors were predominantly white British and more often female, and clonal diversity was possibly underestimated. Baseline serology detected seropositivity in only a handful of AZD1222 recipients.

Comment on this clone: The antigen remains undetermined.

Germline lookup yields CDR1 MDHEN and CDR2 SYDVKM. Between the trimmed V and J ends, which lost 5 bases and 6 bases, there was a span of 25 bases. The length of the CDR3 is 17 residues. Method: immunoSEQ multiplex PCR; TCRdb's copy keeps in-frame clones and lacks some. The sample includes about 150,000 clones, approximately 88% of them seen just once. The clonotype comes from an adult in good health. The genes are TRBV28 and TRBJ1-2, with D perhaps TRBD1 (6 bases). Sequencing used peripheral blood, obtained on day 0 of MenACWY control vaccination. CDR3 in DNA: TGTGCCAGCAGTAACACTAGGGGGGAGGGAGAGCGCCATGGCTACACCTTC. Amino acid sequence: CASSNTRGEGERHGYTF.